This entry is about one T cell receptor beta chain. Its binding antigen is unknown. No qualities accompany the bases; no much larger clone lies one base away. The cohort comprised several hundred healthy bone marrow donors. At the time of sampling, all cohort members were nominally healthy, though unrecorded immune exposures were likely present. Of the 550 to 750 cohort members, fewer than 300 had positive CMV serostatus and 350 to 450 had negative CMV serostatus, and CMV serostatus was not recorded for the donor. A peripheral blood sample was collected from each donor, and TCR beta sequencing was performed on peripheral blood mononuclear cells. Genomic DNA extraction from the blood cell samples was performed with the Qiagen DNeasy Blood Extraction Kit. The cysteine opens and the phenylalanine closes a CDR3 of 14 amino acids. The retained sequence is limited to the CDR3, 42 bases, with the frame set at the first base. The germline ends are 10 bases apart after V is trimmed by 3 bases and J by 1 base. The germline V gene gives CDR1 as ENHRY and CDR2 as SYGVKD.

The sample belongs to a study of cytomegalovirus exposure and HLA in healthy donors (dated 2017 in TCRdb). Study-wide context: In an earlier analysis of 450 to 750 of the donors, under 300 Gb of sequence data and roughly 100 million unique TCR beta sequences from about 190 million T cells were reported. Roughly 5 DR-DQ haplotypes were handled as single units for association and clustering, since linkage in the cohort was strong. To predict cytomegalovirus infection status, the study combined high-throughput TCR immunosequencing, statistical association of individual TCRs with disease status, and machine learning. Among the approximately 420 genotyped donors, approximately 76% belonged to the genetic ancestry cluster associated with self-reported Caucasian donors. A later genetic analysis took genome-wide SNP genotypes for about 55% of the 666 donors and used that subset as a discovery cohort. Approximately 300 gigabases of sequencing data and roughly 81 million unique TCR sequences made up an early release that covered 500 to 650 HLA-typed donors. HLA typing covered class I and class II loci at four-digit resolution. Every repertoire in the discovery cohort had been generated on one and the same sequencing platform. The T cell repertoires of 670 or so subjects were profiled by immunosequencing and related to cytomegalovirus serostatus. Along with the roughly 670-subject first cohort, a separate validation cohort of over 90 different subjects was used. Donor age, sex, ethnicity and CMV serostatus were compiled alongside the repertoire data. On average, around 240,000 unique TCR beta nucleotide sequences were sequenced per donor among about 400 genotyped donors of the cohort, with about 19% of those sequences being non-productive. Rather than drawing on any new phenotypic data, the later analysis identified candidate immune exposures from TCR beta sequences and the way those sequences occurred across donors. A later analysis re-analyzed previously published TCR beta repertoires from approximately 670 donors and added high-resolution HLA genotyping to study TCR occurrence patterns. An earlier analysis of about 620 of the donors applied high-throughput TCR beta sequencing to assess whether each TCR beta V gene segment acted as functional or pseudogenic. The aim of the study was to test whether cataloging public T cell receptors could identify signatures of past pathogen exposure. The number of donors typed differed by locus, with about 629-640 for A, B, C, DRB1 and DQB1, around 520 for DQA1, 606 for DPA1, and around 450 for DPB1.

The library was generated by the immunoSEQ multiplex PCR assay. The multiplex PCR relied on a mix of 60 forward primers for TCR Vbeta segments and 13 reverse primers for TCR Jbeta segments. Amplification of the CDR3 region of rearranged TCR beta genes was performed with a multiplex PCR assay on genomic DNA. Amplified TCR beta libraries were sequenced as 87-base-pair reads on the Illumina HiSeq System. In the paper's pipeline: In a later analysis, about 80 million unique TCR beta chains were counted across the 650 to 700 repertoires, and roughly 9.9 million of these chains were shared by at least two donors. Raw reads were error-corrected and collapsed into unique sequences by a nearest-neighbor algorithm in which closely related sequences were merged to remove PCR and sequencing errors. To assign V, D and J gene segments, CDR3 sequences were aligned to IMGT reference sequences. For a sequence to be retained, a match of at least six nucleotides was required to both a V gene segment and a J gene segment. A rearrangement counted as productive if the CDR3 had no stop codons and remained in frame with V and J, and every other rearrangement counted as non-productive. Following IMGT convention, CDR3 was defined as the stretch from the second conserved V-encoded cysteine to the conserved J-encoded phenylalanine. In an earlier analysis of more than 550 of the donors, sequences lacking an unambiguous match to a single V gene segment were excluded. In an earlier analysis of roughly 600 of the donors, a V segment was called functional when productive rearrangements were above 56.7%, and segregating when the standard deviation between donors exceeded 5%. A statistical classification framework was built to diagnose cytomegalovirus status from the catalog of TCR beta chain sequences. In a later analysis, TCR nucleotide sequences were compared against IMGT/GENE-DB human TR gene sequences so that V and J genes could be assigned. A later analysis assigned CDR3 sequences and most-parsimonious VDJ recombination scenarios with the TCRdist pipeline. In a later analysis, each TCR beta chain was defined by its CDR3 amino acid sequence together with its V-gene family, and reads without a unique V-gene family were excluded. As a way to deal with suspected cross-contamination and a sequencing artifact, a later analysis dropped approximately 570 nucleotide sequences that were highly shared and had low generation probability. In a later analysis, a clonal expansion index for each public chain was calculated from normalized within-repertoire ranks of inferred template counts. A later analysis computed generation probabilities with a VDJ recombination model fitted to out-of-frame rearrangements, and checked the results against IGoR. Hypergeometric tests were used in a later analysis to score TCR-TCR, TCR-HLA and TCR-CMV co-occurrence, with a repertoire-size bias correction applied to the TCR pairs. A later analysis estimated false discovery rates by permuting HLA or CMV assignments 20 times. A later analysis grouped co-occurring TCRs with DBSCAN, adding TCRdist sequence similarity when clustering within HLA-allele-positive subsets. Repertoires with fewer than 30,000 or more than 120,000 public chains, plus five repertoires with anomalous nucleotide sharing, were excluded from co-occurrence clustering. TCRdb holds this immuneACCESS table with in-frame rearrangements only. Some clones are missing; in checked studies, unresolved V genes explain under half, and the rest has no known cause. V, J and clone size are taken as reported in that table, and D and trimming were inferred from the DNA itself. The sample table lists about 94,000 clones, roughly 86% of them with a count of one. Approximately 10% of the sample is held by the ten biggest clonotypes.

Study-wide conclusions, independent of this receptor: A few of the identified cytomegalovirus-associated TCR beta chains were confirmed in vitro to be specific for cytomegalovirus antigens. Presence/absence analyses assumed roughly uniform sequencing depth across donors, an assumption that may not hold. According to a later analysis, most CMV-associated TCR beta chains appeared to be HLA-restricted, and the HLA associations seemed to be driven largely by CMV exposure. Several of the top co-occurrence clusters appeared to be linked to parvovirus B19, influenza, CMV and Epstein-Barr virus, according to a later analysis. In a later analysis, the rate of TCR association differed among HLA loci, with DRB1 alleles having the most associated TCRs and HLA-C alleles having the fewest. Because the 87-base-pair reads could not distinguish some IMGT-functional V segments, including TRBV6-2 and TRBV6-3, those segments were excluded. Broadly in line with IMGT annotations, most TCR beta V segments showed up in productive rearrangements about 87% or about 30% of the time in an earlier analysis of a few hundred of the donors. Cytomegalovirus status was reported to be diagnosed by the classifier with high specificity and sensitivity in both the original and validation cohorts. For the cohort, immune exposure information was limited to CMV serostatus. The study listed approximately 150 TCR beta chains as associated with cytomegalovirus. It was suggested by the authors that the approach could potentially be generalized to other disease states and immunological phenotypes. Most TCR sequences were observed very rarely across donors, whereas some public TCRs were present in many individuals. A cluster of highly shared sequence variants was judged likely to be a technical artifact of the sequencing pipeline. Compared with the 666-donor mean, donors in an Asian-associated ancestry cluster had fewer N-insertions in productive TCRs, according to a later genetic analysis. A further reported finding was that TCR beta sequences accurately predicted the HLA-A and HLA-B alleles for most subjects in the first cohort. Strong co-occurrence of HLA alleles, especially DR and DQ, made assigning TCR associations to individual alleles difficult. Because some donors lacked HLA typing at each locus, the association tests relied only on the typed subset. V-gene and J-gene trimming of TCR beta chains was associated with a missense DCLRE1C variant in a later genetic analysis, and the association was replicated in an independent cohort. Compared with equally common non-associated chains, HLA-associated TCR beta chains in a later analysis were more clonally expanded and had lower generation probabilities. Because counts were too low, roughly 18 rarely observed V segments, including chromosome 9 orphons, were left out of the earlier analysis of roughly 600 of the donors. The cohort was sequenced for TCR beta chains only, and without alpha or paired-chain data the features that could be detected were limited. At a false discovery rate of 0.05, a later analysis linked about 17,000 TCR beta sequences to specific HLA alleles. Correlated functional status among segregating V segments might be attributable to linkage disequilibrium, but an unknown experimental factor could not be ruled out.

The specimen was PBMCs. This chain is built from TRBV10-3 and TRBJ2-7; D gene: possibly TRBD1, on 5 matching bases. The receptor was derived from a human donor in good health. The CDR3 has the sequence CAISDLSGSYEQYF. Read as DNA, the sequence is TGTGCCATCAGTGATCTTTCAGGGTCCTACGAGCAGTACTTC.